This T cell receptor (beta chain) was identified in a study of CD8+ T cells in alopecia areata. Study summary: Tofacitinib treatment spanned 6 to 18 months, with 6 months off drug afterward.

It was cDNA, reverse transcribed from extracted RNA, that served as the sequencing template. TCRdb keeps only in-frame clones here, not all; method: immunoSEQ multiplex PCR. The table includes under 250,000 clones, around 66% detected once. Treatment in this sample: oral pan-JAK inhibitor, 5-10 mg twice daily. The clonotype was recovered from a human donor with alopecia areata. Sequences were derived from CD4+ T cells sorted from blood, sampled at week 44, from a patient treated with tofacitinib.

The CDR3 DNA reads as TGTGCCTGGAGTCGAGGGACAGCAGATGGCTACACCTTC. It encodes CAWSRGTADGYTF. This rearrangement joins TRBV30 to TRBJ1-2, with 7 bases matching TRBD1. The CDR3 contains 13 residues. The V segment lost 2 bases and the J segment 6 bases; nucleotides outside the gene matches: 6. Germline V CDR1 and CDR2: GTSNPN, SVGIG (reference sequence).